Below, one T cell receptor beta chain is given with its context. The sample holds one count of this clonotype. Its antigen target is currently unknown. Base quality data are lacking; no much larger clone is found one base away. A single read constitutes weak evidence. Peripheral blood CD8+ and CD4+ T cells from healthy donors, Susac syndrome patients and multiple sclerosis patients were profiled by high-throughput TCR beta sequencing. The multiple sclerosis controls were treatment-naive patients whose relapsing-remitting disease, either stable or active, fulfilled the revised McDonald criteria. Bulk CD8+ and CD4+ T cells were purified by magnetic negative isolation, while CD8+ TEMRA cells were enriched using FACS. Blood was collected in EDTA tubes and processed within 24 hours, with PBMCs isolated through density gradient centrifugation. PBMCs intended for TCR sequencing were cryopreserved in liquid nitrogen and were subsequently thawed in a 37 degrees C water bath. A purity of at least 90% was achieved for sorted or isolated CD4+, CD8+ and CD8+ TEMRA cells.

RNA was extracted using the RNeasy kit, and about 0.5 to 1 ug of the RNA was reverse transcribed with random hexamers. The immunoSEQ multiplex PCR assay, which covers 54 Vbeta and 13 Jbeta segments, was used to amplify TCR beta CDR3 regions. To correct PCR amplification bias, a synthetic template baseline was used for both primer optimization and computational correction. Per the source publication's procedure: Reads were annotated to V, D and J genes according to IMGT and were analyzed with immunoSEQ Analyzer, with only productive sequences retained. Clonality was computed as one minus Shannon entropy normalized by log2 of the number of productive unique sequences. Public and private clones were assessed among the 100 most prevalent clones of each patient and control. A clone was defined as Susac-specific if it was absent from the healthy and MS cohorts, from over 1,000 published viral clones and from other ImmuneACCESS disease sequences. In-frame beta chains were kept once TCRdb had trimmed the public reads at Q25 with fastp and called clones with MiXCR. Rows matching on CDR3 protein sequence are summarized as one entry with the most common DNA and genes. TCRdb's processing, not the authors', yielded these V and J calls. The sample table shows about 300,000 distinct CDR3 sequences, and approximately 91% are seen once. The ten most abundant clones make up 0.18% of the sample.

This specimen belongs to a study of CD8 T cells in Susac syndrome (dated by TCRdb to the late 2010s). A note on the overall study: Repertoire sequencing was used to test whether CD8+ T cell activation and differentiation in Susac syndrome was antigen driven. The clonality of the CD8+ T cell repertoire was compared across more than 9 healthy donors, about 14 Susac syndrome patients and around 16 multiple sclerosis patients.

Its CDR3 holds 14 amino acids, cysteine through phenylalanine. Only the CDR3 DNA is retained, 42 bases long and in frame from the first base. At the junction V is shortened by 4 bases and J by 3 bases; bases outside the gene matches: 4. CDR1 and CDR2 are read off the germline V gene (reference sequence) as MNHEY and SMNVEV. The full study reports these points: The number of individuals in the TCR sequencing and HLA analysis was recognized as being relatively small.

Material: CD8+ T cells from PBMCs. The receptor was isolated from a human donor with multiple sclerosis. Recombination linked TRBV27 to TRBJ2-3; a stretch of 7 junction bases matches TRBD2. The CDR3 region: CASSSAGETDTQYF. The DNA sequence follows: TGTGCCAGCAGTTCGGCGGGGGAGACAGATACGCAGTATTTT.